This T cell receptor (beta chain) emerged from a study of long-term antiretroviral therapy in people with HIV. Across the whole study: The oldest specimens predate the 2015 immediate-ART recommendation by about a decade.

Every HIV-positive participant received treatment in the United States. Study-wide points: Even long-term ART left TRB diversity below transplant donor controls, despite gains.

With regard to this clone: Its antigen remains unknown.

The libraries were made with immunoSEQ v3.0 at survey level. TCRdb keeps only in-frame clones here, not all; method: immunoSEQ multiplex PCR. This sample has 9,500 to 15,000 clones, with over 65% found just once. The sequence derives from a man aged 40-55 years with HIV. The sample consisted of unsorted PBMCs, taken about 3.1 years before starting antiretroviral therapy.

The CDR3 nucleotides are TGTGCCAGCAGTGGGATCACTAGCACAGATACGCAGTATTTT. Protein: CASSGITSTDTQYF. The V gene is TRBV6-1, the J gene TRBJ2-3; D is unresolved. V was shortened by 4 bases and J by 0 bases, with 8 bases between the two germline ends. The CDR3 runs to 14 residues. CDR1 and CDR2 from the germline V gene are MNHNS and SASEGT.